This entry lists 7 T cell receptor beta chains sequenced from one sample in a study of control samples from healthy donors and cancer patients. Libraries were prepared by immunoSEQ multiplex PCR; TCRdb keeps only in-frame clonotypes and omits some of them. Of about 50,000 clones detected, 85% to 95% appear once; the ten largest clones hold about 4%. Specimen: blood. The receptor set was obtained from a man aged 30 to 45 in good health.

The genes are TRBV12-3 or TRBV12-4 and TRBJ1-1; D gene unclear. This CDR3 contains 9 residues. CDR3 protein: CATGFEAFF. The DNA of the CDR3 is TGTGCTACTGGGTTTGAAGCTTTCTTT.

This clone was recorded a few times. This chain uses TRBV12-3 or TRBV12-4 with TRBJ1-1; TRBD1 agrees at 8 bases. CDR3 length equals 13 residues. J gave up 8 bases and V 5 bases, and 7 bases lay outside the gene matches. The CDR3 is CASSVSGGREAFF. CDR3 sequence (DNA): TGTGCCAGCAGTGTGTCAGGGGGCCGGGAAGCTTTCTTT.

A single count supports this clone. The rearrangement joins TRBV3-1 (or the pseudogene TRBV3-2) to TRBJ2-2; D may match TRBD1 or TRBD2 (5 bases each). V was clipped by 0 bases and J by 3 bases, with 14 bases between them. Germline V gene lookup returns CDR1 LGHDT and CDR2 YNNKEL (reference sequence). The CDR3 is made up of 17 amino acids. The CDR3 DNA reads TGTGCCAGCAGCCAAGAGGGTGCAGGGACGGACACCGGGGAGCTGTTTTTT. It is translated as CASSQEGAGTDTGELFF.

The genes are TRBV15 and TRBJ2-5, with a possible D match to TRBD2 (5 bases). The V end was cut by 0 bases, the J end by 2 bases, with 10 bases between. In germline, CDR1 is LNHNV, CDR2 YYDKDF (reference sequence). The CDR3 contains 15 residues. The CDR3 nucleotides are TGTGCCACCAGCAGAGATCCGGGGTTTCAAGAGACCCAGTACTTC. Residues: CATSRDPGFQETQYF. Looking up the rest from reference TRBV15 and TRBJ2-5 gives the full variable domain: DAMVIQNPRYQVTQFGKPVTLSCSQTLNHNVMYWYQQKSSQAPKLLFHYYDKDFNNEADTPDNFQSRRPNTSFCFLDIRSPGLGDTAMYLCATSRDPGFQETQYFGPGTRLLVL.

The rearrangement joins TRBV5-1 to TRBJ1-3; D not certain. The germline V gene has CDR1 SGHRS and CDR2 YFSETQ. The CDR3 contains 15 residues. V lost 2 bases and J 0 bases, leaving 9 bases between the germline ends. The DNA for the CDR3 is TGCGCCAGCAGCTTAGACTGGAGCTCTGGAAACACCATATATTTT. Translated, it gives CASSLDWSSGNTIYF. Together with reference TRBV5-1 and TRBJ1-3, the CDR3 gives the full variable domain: KAGVTQTPRYLIKTRGQQVTLSCSPISGHRSVSWYQQTPGQGLQFLFEYFSETQRNKGNFPGRFSGRQFSNSRSEMNVSTLELGDSALYLCASSLDWSSGNTIYFGEGSWLTVV.

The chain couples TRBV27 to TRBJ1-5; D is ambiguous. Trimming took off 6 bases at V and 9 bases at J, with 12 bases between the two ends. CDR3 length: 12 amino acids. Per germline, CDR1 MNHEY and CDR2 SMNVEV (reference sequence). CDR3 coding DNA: TGTGCCAGCAGAAGGCCGGAAGGGCCCCAGCATTTT. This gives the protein CASRRPEGPQHF.

The CDR3 DNA follows: TGTGCCAGCAGCCCCCAGCGGATGGGGAATGAGCAGTTCTTC. Encoded protein: CASSPQRMGNEQFF. The V and J genes are TRBV7-2 and TRBJ2-1; D is possibly TRBD2 (5 bases). Germline V gene sequence: CDR1 SGHTA, CDR2 FQGNSA. This CDR3 is 14 amino acids long. V lost 5 bases, J lost 7 bases, and 15 bases lay in between.